The T cell receptor beta chain under discussion was sequenced for a study of radiotherapy plus CTLA-4 blockade in lung cancer. At the level of the study: Objective responses were observed in 15% to 20% of patients, and disease control was achieved by 30% to 40%.

The table came from immunoSEQ multiplex PCR; TCRdb's copy has only in-frame clones and leaves some out. The repertoire consists of 70,000 to 100,000 clones, with roughly 86% occurring once and the leading ten covering 2% to 2.5%. V gave up 4 bases and J gave up 8 bases, with 10 bases separating them. The CDR3 covers 12 residues. Germline V gives CDR1 SGHNT, CDR2 YYREEE (reference sequence). This clone was seen just once. What it binds is unknown. Study-wide results and limits: Tumor-derived TCR clones expanded in blood after radiotherapy plus ipilimumab.

Sequences were derived from peripheral blood, sampled from a patient treated with radiotherapy plus ipilimumab. The origin of this receptor is a human donor with non-small cell lung cancer who had a partial response to radiotherapy plus ipilimumab. The chain links TRBV5-4 to TRBJ2-1, with no clear D. In nucleotides, the CDR3 is TGTGCCAGCAGCCGTAGTTTCGATGAGCAGTTCTTC. Translating it yields CASSRSFDEQFF.